The rows below give T cell receptor beta chains drawn from one sample of a study of naive and memory T cell subsets. TCRdb passed the UMI-ligation and nested PCR reads through MiXCR, listing each CDR3 protein once. This table has approximately 82,000 distinct CDR3 sequences, 5.5% to 8.5% appearing once. The sequenced material came from central memory CD4+ T cells from blood. The receptor set was obtained from a human donor in good health. Both conserved end residues are part of each CDR3. Each record gives: D gene, V gene, clone size, J gene, CDR3 DNA, CDR3 protein. D genes are given only for firm matches. Clone size appears in some rows only: once, few, many, or a class for an expanded clone.

D gene: -
V gene: TRBV3-1
clone size: -
J gene: TRBJ1-1
CDR3 DNA: TGTGCCAGCAGCCCTCGGACCCGGGGGACTGAAGCTTTCTTT
CDR3 protein: CASSPRTRGTEAFF

D gene: TRBD1
V gene: TRBV4-1
clone size: many
J gene: TRBJ1-5
CDR3 DNA: TGCGCCAGCAGCCAAGATAAAGTCGGGACAGGGTTGCAGCCCCAGCATTTT
CDR3 protein: CASSQDKVGTGLQPQHF

D gene: TRBD1
V gene: TRBV12-3/TRBV12-4
clone size: many
J gene: TRBJ2-7
CDR3 DNA: TGTGCCAGCAGTGCTAGACAGGGTAACTACGAGCAGTACTTC
CDR3 protein: CASSARQGNYEQYF

D gene: -
V gene: TRBV15
clone size: few
J gene: TRBJ1-1
CDR3 DNA: TGTGCCGTAGCACAGCCGAACACTGAAGCTTTCTTT
CDR3 protein: CAVAQPNTEAFF

D gene: -
V gene: TRBV3-1
clone size: many
J gene: TRBJ2-3
CDR3 DNA: TGTGCCAGCAGCCTCTGCCGAGGGCACACAGATACGCAGTATTTT
CDR3 protein: CASSLCRGHTDTQYF

D gene: -
V gene: TRBV12-3/TRBV12-4
clone size: few
J gene: TRBJ2-1
CDR3 DNA: TGTGCCAGCAGCGAACCAGGGAGATGGCAAGGGGGCAATGAGCAGTTCTTC
CDR3 protein: CASSEPGRWQGGNEQFF

D gene: -
V gene: TRBV20-1
clone size: many
J gene: TRBJ2-3
CDR3 DNA: TGCAGTGCGGCAAGACAGGGCGGGGCAGATACGCAGTATTTT
CDR3 protein: CSAARQGGADTQYF

D gene: -
V gene: TRBV12-3/TRBV12-4
clone size: many
J gene: TRBJ1-3
CDR3 DNA: TGTGCCAGCAGTCCCCCGACGGGTGGTTACACCATATATTTT
CDR3 protein: CASSPPTGGYTIYF

D gene: -
V gene: TRBV7-9
clone size: many
J gene: TRBJ2-4
CDR3 DNA: TGTGCCAGCAGCTTGGTAGAGAACATTCAGTACTTC
CDR3 protein: CASSLVENIQYF

D gene: -
V gene: TRBV7-2
clone size: -
J gene: TRBJ2-5
CDR3 DNA: TGTGCCAGCAGCCCCCAGGGGGGGTCGGAGACCCAGTACTTC
CDR3 protein: CASSPQGGSETQYF

D gene: -
V gene: TRBV11-2
clone size: many
J gene: TRBJ1-1
CDR3 DNA: TGTGCCAGCAGCTTGCAATCGAACACTGAAGCTTTCTTT
CDR3 protein: CASSLQSNTEAFF

D gene: TRBD2
V gene: TRBV2
clone size: many
J gene: TRBJ2-2
CDR3 DNA: TGTGCCAGCACCAATGGAGGGGGACTAGGAGGCGGGGAGCTGTTTTTT
CDR3 protein: CASTNGGGLGGGELFF

D gene: -
V gene: TRBV29-1
clone size: -
J gene: TRBJ1-2
CDR3 DNA: TGCAGTGGGGGGCAGGCCGGGGGCTACACCTTC
CDR3 protein: CSGGQAGGYTF

D gene: -
V gene: TRBV18
clone size: many
J gene: TRBJ1-1
CDR3 DNA: TGTGCCAGCTCTTCAGCAGGGAACACTGAAGCTTTCTTT
CDR3 protein: CASSSAGNTEAFF

D gene: -
V gene: TRBV3-1
clone size: many
J gene: TRBJ2-1
CDR3 DNA: TGTGCCAGCAGCCAAGGTAGATTGGCCAATGAGCAGTTCTTC
CDR3 protein: CASSQGRLANEQFF

D gene: -
V gene: TRBV7-2
clone size: -
J gene: TRBJ2-5
CDR3 DNA: TGTGCCAGCAGCTTACAACCGGGGGAGACCCAGTACTTC
CDR3 protein: CASSLQPGETQYF

D gene: -
V gene: TRBV7-2
clone size: many
J gene: TRBJ1-2
CDR3 DNA: TGTGCCAGCAGCTTTGGGGGAAGACAGGTCCCAACGGGTGGCTACACCTTC
CDR3 protein: CASSFGGRQVPTGGYTF

D gene: -
V gene: TRBV15
clone size: -
J gene: TRBJ2-5
CDR3 DNA: TGTGCCACCAGCAGAGATCTTGCCGGGAAGACCCAGTACTTC
CDR3 protein: CATSRDLAGKTQYF

D gene: -
V gene: TRBV29-1
clone size: many
J gene: TRBJ2-1
CDR3 DNA: TGCAGCGTCGCACCCCGGGGCCTGTACAATGAGCAGTTCTTC
CDR3 protein: CSVAPRGLYNEQFF

D gene: -
V gene: TRBV9
clone size: few
J gene: TRBJ1-2
CDR3 DNA: TGTGCCAGCAGCGTAGGCGACGGAACCTATGGCTACACCTTC
CDR3 protein: CASSVGDGTYGYTF

D gene: -
V gene: TRBV28
clone size: few
J gene: TRBJ2-5
CDR3 DNA: TGTGCCAGCAGTTTAGGAGGGTCTCAAGAGACCCAGTACTTC
CDR3 protein: CASSLGGSQETQYF

D gene: -
V gene: TRBV15
clone size: -
J gene: TRBJ2-3
CDR3 DNA: TGTGCCACCCGTGGCGCGATGAGCATGGCAGATACGCAGTATTTT
CDR3 protein: CATRGAMSMADTQYF

D gene: TRBD1
V gene: TRBV2
clone size: few
J gene: TRBJ1-5
CDR3 DNA: TGTGCCAGCCGGGACAGGGGAGGGGACCAGCCCCAGCATTTT
CDR3 protein: CASRDRGGDQPQHF

D gene: -
V gene: TRBV27
clone size: -
J gene: TRBJ2-1
CDR3 DNA: TGTGCCAGCCGGCGTGACAGGCTGACCTACAATGAGCAGTTCTTC
CDR3 protein: CASRRDRLTYNEQFF

D gene: TRBD2
V gene: TRBV19
clone size: -
J gene: TRBJ2-1
CDR3 DNA: TGTGCCAGTAGCACCGGGACTAGCGGGAACAATGAGCAGTTCTTC
CDR3 protein: CASSTGTSGNNEQFF

D gene: TRBD1
V gene: TRBV4-1
clone size: few
J gene: TRBJ1-2
CDR3 DNA: TGCGCCAGCAGCCTGACTACCTTACAGGGGCATGGCTACACCTTC
CDR3 protein: CASSLTTLQGHGYTF

D gene: -
V gene: TRBV28
clone size: few
J gene: TRBJ1-5
CDR3 DNA: TGTGCCAGCCTGGAGGGTCTCCGGATGGGTCAGCCCCAGCATTTT
CDR3 protein: CASLEGLRMGQPQHF

D gene: TRBD1
V gene: TRBV4-3
clone size: few
J gene: TRBJ1-5
CDR3 DNA: TGCGCCAGCAGCCCAAGTCTACAGGGGGCCAATCAGCCCCAGCATTTT
CDR3 protein: CASSPSLQGANQPQHF

D gene: TRBD1
V gene: TRBV2
clone size: many
J gene: TRBJ2-3
CDR3 DNA: TGTGCCAGCGGCCTAGGACAGGGCACAGATACGCAGTATTTT
CDR3 protein: CASGLGQGTDTQYF

D gene: -
V gene: TRBV2
clone size: few
J gene: TRBJ1-3
CDR3 DNA: TGTGCCAGCAGTGTCCGGAGCTCTGGAAACACCATATATTTT
CDR3 protein: CASSVRSSGNTIYF

D gene: TRBD1
V gene: TRBV12-3/TRBV12-4
clone size: many
J gene: TRBJ2-7
CDR3 DNA: TGTGCCAGCAGTTTTAGGACAGGAGCCTACGAGCAGTACTTC
CDR3 protein: CASSFRTGAYEQYF

D gene: -
V gene: TRBV3-1
clone size: many
J gene: TRBJ1-2
CDR3 DNA: TGTGCCAGCAGCCAAGCGGAGGGAATCTCAGGCTACACCTTC
CDR3 protein: CASSQAEGISGYTF

D gene: -
V gene: TRBV6-2/TRBV6-3
clone size: -
J gene: TRBJ2-1
CDR3 DNA: TGTGCCAGCAGTTACTATGAGTTTGAGCAGTTCTTC
CDR3 protein: CASSYYEFEQFF

D gene: -
V gene: TRBV7-6
clone size: -
J gene: TRBJ2-1
CDR3 DNA: TGTGCCAGCAGCTTAGTAGAGCCCGGTAGAGTGACCCGGGGCAATGAGCAGTTCTTC
CDR3 protein: CASSLVEPGRVTRGNEQFF

D gene: TRBD1
V gene: TRBV12-3/TRBV12-4
clone size: many
J gene: TRBJ2-3
CDR3 DNA: TGTGCCAGCAGTTCCCGGGACAGGGGGCAGGGCACAGATACGCAGTATTTT
CDR3 protein: CASSSRDRGQGTDTQYF

D gene: -
V gene: TRBV4-3
clone size: many
J gene: TRBJ2-2
CDR3 DNA: TGCGCCAGCAGCCAAAGACGGGGGAACACCGGGGAGCTGTTTTTT
CDR3 protein: CASSQRRGNTGELFF

D gene: -
V gene: TRBV11-1
clone size: few
J gene: TRBJ2-7
CDR3 DNA: TGTGCCAGCAGCTTAGCGTTCGGGTACGAGCAGTACTTC
CDR3 protein: CASSLAFGYEQYF

D gene: -
V gene: TRBV5-1
clone size: many
J gene: TRBJ2-7
CDR3 DNA: TGCGCCAGCAGCTTGGCCGGGGAAGGGCAGTACTTC
CDR3 protein: CASSLAGEGQYF

D gene: -
V gene: TRBV5-8
clone size: -
J gene: TRBJ2-3
CDR3 DNA: TGTGCCAGCAGCTTGTGGGCCAGGGATGCAGATACGCAGTATTTT
CDR3 protein: CASSLWARDADTQYF

D gene: TRBD1
V gene: TRBV7-9
clone size: few
J gene: TRBJ2-7
CDR3 DNA: TGTGCCAGCAGCCCTGGACAGGATTTCTACGAGCAGTACTTC
CDR3 protein: CASSPGQDFYEQYF

D gene: TRBD1
V gene: TRBV5-5
clone size: -
J gene: TRBJ2-7
CDR3 DNA: TGTGCCAGCAGCGGGACAGACTACGAGCAGTACTTC
CDR3 protein: CASSGTDYEQYF

D gene: -
V gene: TRBV20-1
clone size: few
J gene: TRBJ2-7
CDR3 DNA: TGCAGTGCTACACGAGGGGGGGTCACCTACGAGCAGTACTTC
CDR3 protein: CSATRGGVTYEQYF

D gene: -
V gene: TRBV18
clone size: many
J gene: TRBJ2-3
CDR3 DNA: TGTGCCAGCTCAAAGGAGGATACGCAGTATTTT
CDR3 protein: CASSKEDTQYF

D gene: TRBD1
V gene: TRBV11-3
clone size: many
J gene: TRBJ2-1
CDR3 DNA: TGTGCCAGCAGCTTGACAACAGGGGACAATGAGCAGTTCTTC
CDR3 protein: CASSLTTGDNEQFF

D gene: TRBD2
V gene: TRBV7-2
clone size: many
J gene: TRBJ2-3
CDR3 DNA: TGTGCCAGCAGCCTACGGAGCCCACAGCGGGAGAGCTCAGATACGCAGTATTTT
CDR3 protein: CASSLRSPQRESSDTQYF